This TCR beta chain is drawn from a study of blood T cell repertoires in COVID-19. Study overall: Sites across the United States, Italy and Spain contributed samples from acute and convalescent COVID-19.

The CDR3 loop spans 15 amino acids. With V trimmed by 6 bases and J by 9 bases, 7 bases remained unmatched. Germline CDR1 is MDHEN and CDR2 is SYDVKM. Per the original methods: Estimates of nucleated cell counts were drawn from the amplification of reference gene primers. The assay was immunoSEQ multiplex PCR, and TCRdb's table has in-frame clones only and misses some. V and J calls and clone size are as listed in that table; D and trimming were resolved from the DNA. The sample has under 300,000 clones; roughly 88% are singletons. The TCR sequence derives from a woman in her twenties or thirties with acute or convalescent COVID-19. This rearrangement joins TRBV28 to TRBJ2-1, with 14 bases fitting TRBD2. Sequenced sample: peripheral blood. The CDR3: CASSSRLAGGGEQFF. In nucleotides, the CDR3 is TGTGCCAGCAGCTCAAGACTAGCGGGAGGGGGTGAGCAGTTCTTC. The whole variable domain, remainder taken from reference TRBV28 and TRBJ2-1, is DVKVTQSSRYLVKRTGEKVFLECVQDMDHENMFWYRQDPGLGLRLIYFSYDVKMKEKGDIPEGYSVSREKKERFSLILESASTNQTSMYLCASSSRLAGGGEQFFGPGTRLTVL.